Listed below are T cell receptor beta chains from one sample, sequenced in a study of blood T cell repertoires in COVID-19. Generated by immunoSEQ multiplex PCR, the TCRdb table keeps only in-frame clones and is missing some. The sample carries 150,000 to 200,000 clones, approximately 80% recorded once. Material for sequencing was PBMCs or T cells enriched from blood (not recorded which). The receptor set was obtained from a man aged 50 or older who had recovered from COVID-19. Both conserved end residues are part of each CDR3. The order of the fields is J gene, D gene, V gene, clone size, CDR3 DNA, CDR3 protein. A D gene is named only where the DNA matches it firmly. Part of the rows lack a size; the others show once, few, many or a class for expanded clones.

j_gene: TRBJ1-2; d_gene: TRBD1; v_gene: TRBV5-1; abundance: NA; CDR3nt: TGCGCCAGCAGCTCCGGACAGGGTGGGAATGGCTACACCTTC; CDR3aa: CASSSGQGGNGYTF
j_gene: TRBJ2-3; d_gene: NA; v_gene: TRBV28; abundance: NA; CDR3nt: TGTGCCAGCAGTTCGGGCAAGGGGGGGGGCACAGATACGCAGTATTTT; CDR3aa: CASSSGKGGGTDTQYF
j_gene: TRBJ2-7; d_gene: TRBD1; v_gene: TRBV5-8; abundance: once; CDR3nt: TGTGCCAGCAGCCGGGACAGGGCCTACGAGCAGTACTTC; CDR3aa: CASSRDRAYEQYF
j_gene: TRBJ1-6; d_gene: NA; v_gene: TRBV11-2; abundance: once; CDR3nt: TGTGCCAGCAGCTTAGTCTCAGGGGCCTATAATTCACCCCTCCACTTT; CDR3aa: CASSLVSGAYNSPLHF
j_gene: TRBJ2-1; d_gene: TRBD2; v_gene: TRBV7-3; abundance: NA; CDR3nt: TGTGCCAGCAGCGTCATTGCCGGGACTAGCGGCAACAATGAGCAGTTCTTC; CDR3aa: CASSVIAGTSGNNEQFF
j_gene: TRBJ1-4; d_gene: NA; v_gene: TRBV7-2; abundance: NA; CDR3nt: TGTGCCAGCAGCTTAGGACTAGGGTCCGAAAAACTGTTTTTT; CDR3aa: CASSLGLGSEKLFF
j_gene: TRBJ2-1; d_gene: TRBD2; v_gene: TRBV6-6; abundance: NA; CDR3nt: TGTGCCAGCAGTCTTAGCGGGAGGCCCTACAATGAGCAGTTCTTC; CDR3aa: CASSLSGRPYNEQFF
j_gene: TRBJ1-1; d_gene: TRBD1; v_gene: TRBV19; abundance: NA; CDR3nt: TGTGCCAGTAGGTGGACAGGGGGCACTGAAGCTTTCTTT; CDR3aa: CASRWTGGTEAFF
j_gene: TRBJ1-5; d_gene: NA; v_gene: TRBV5-5; abundance: few; CDR3nt: TGTGCCAGCAGCTTGGCGGGGAAATACAATCAGCCCCAGCATTTT; CDR3aa: CASSLAGKYNQPQHF
j_gene: TRBJ2-2; d_gene: NA; v_gene: TRBV6-1; abundance: NA; CDR3nt: TGTGCCAGCAGTGAAATATCGAACACCGGGGAGCTGTTTTTT; CDR3aa: CASSEISNTGELFF
j_gene: TRBJ1-5; d_gene: NA; v_gene: TRBV28; abundance: NA; CDR3nt: TGTGCCAGCAGATCGCCACAGCAGCCCCAGCATTTT; CDR3aa: CASRSPQQPQHF
j_gene: TRBJ2-7; d_gene: NA; v_gene: TRBV5-1; abundance: NA; CDR3nt: TGCGCCAGCAGCACTGGACGGGGGAGCTCCTACGAGCAGTACTTC; CDR3aa: CASSTGRGSSYEQYF
j_gene: TRBJ1-5; d_gene: NA; v_gene: TRBV2; abundance: NA; CDR3nt: TGTGCCAGCAGTGCAGGGAGGGTCTCCAATCAGCCCCAGCATTTT; CDR3aa: CASSAGRVSNQPQHF
j_gene: TRBJ2-7; d_gene: TRBD2; v_gene: TRBV5-4; abundance: NA; CDR3nt: TGTGCCAGCAGCTCTCGCGTGCTAGCGGGGACCTACGAGCAGTACTTC; CDR3aa: CASSSRVLAGTYEQYF
j_gene: TRBJ2-2; d_gene: TRBD1; v_gene: TRBV9; abundance: NA; CDR3nt: TGTGCCAGCAGCGGGGGGACAGGGCCCACCGGGGAGCTGTTTTTT; CDR3aa: CASSGGTGPTGELFF
j_gene: TRBJ2-7; d_gene: NA; v_gene: TRBV30; abundance: few; CDR3nt: TGTGCCTGGACACCGAGCTCCTACGAGCAGTACTTC; CDR3aa: CAWTPSSYEQYF
j_gene: TRBJ2-7; d_gene: NA; v_gene: TRBV5-4; abundance: NA; CDR3nt: TGTGCCAGCAGCCCCTACGGGAGCCTGCGATACGAGCAGTACTTC; CDR3aa: CASSPYGSLRYEQYF
j_gene: TRBJ1-2; d_gene: TRBD1; v_gene: TRBV30; abundance: NA; CDR3nt: TGTGCCTGGAAGACAGGGGGCCGACGAGGCTACACCTTC; CDR3aa: CAWKTGGRRGYTF
j_gene: TRBJ1-2; d_gene: TRBD1; v_gene: TRBV7-2; abundance: NA; CDR3nt: TGTGCCAGCAGCTTAGCGCCCCCGGGACAGGGGGTCTATGGCTACACCTTC; CDR3aa: CASSLAPPGQGVYGYTF
j_gene: TRBJ1-2; d_gene: NA; v_gene: TRBV19; abundance: NA; CDR3nt: TGTGCCAGTAGGGGATGGACACCCAACTATGGCTACACCTTC; CDR3aa: CASRGWTPNYGYTF
j_gene: TRBJ2-6; d_gene: TRBD1; v_gene: TRBV7-9; abundance: NA; CDR3nt: TGTGCCAGCAGCTTGACAGGGCCCGGGGCCAACGTCCTGACTTTC; CDR3aa: CASSLTGPGANVLTF
j_gene: TRBJ2-1; d_gene: NA; v_gene: TRBV5-4; abundance: NA; CDR3nt: TGTGCCAGCAGCCCACCCGAGAAAAATGAGCAGTTCTTC; CDR3aa: CASSPPEKNEQFF
j_gene: TRBJ2-1; d_gene: TRBD2; v_gene: TRBV5-1; abundance: NA; CDR3nt: TGCGCCAGCAGCTACGGACTAGCGGGAGTCGAGGTCCAAACCGCCAATGAGCAGTTCTTC; CDR3aa: CASSYGLAGVEVQTANEQFF
j_gene: TRBJ2-7; d_gene: TRBD1; v_gene: TRBV6-6; abundance: once; CDR3nt: TGTGCCAGCAGTGCTGCCGGGACAGGGAACTACGAGCAGTACTTC; CDR3aa: CASSAAGTGNYEQYF
j_gene: TRBJ2-1; d_gene: TRBD2; v_gene: TRBV5-1; abundance: NA; CDR3nt: TGCGCCAGCAGCTTGGAACTAGCGGGAGGGAATGAGCAGTTCTTC; CDR3aa: CASSLELAGGNEQFF
j_gene: TRBJ2-1; d_gene: TRBD1; v_gene: TRBV5-4; abundance: NA; CDR3nt: TGTGCCAGCAGCTTGGTAGGCAGGGGGTCCTACAATGAGCAGTTCTTC; CDR3aa: CASSLVGRGSYNEQFF
j_gene: TRBJ1-6; d_gene: TRBD1; v_gene: TRBV19; abundance: NA; CDR3nt: TGTGCCAGTAGTGCCGGCACAGGGGGGAATTCACCCCTCCACTTT; CDR3aa: CASSAGTGGNSPLHF
j_gene: TRBJ2-2; d_gene: TRBD1; v_gene: TRBV5-1; abundance: NA; CDR3nt: TGCGCCAGCAGCTTGGCGACAGGGGCGAACACCGGGGAGCTGTTTTTT; CDR3aa: CASSLATGANTGELFF
j_gene: TRBJ1-5; d_gene: TRBD1; v_gene: TRBV2; abundance: once; CDR3nt: TGTGCCAGCAGCGAGAGACAGGGAAGCAATCAGCCCCAGCATTTT; CDR3aa: CASSERQGSNQPQHF
j_gene: TRBJ2-7; d_gene: TRBD1; v_gene: TRBV13; abundance: NA; CDR3nt: TGTGCCAGCAGCTTAGAACAGGGGAACTACGAGCAGTACTTC; CDR3aa: CASSLEQGNYEQYF
j_gene: TRBJ2-5; d_gene: NA; v_gene: TRBV21-1; abundance: NA; CDR3nt: TGTGCCAGCAGCAAAGTGGTAGCGGGAGAAGAGACCCAGTACTTC; CDR3aa: CASSKVVAGEETQYF
j_gene: TRBJ2-1; d_gene: NA; v_gene: TRBV6-5; abundance: NA; CDR3nt: TGTGCCAGCACCCAATCGGATGAGCAGTTCTTC; CDR3aa: CASTQSDEQFF
j_gene: TRBJ1-1; d_gene: NA; v_gene: TRBV27; abundance: NA; CDR3nt: TGTGCCAGCAAACCCTGGACAGTCTCCACCGAATCGAGTGGTGAAGCTTTCTTT; CDR3aa: CASKPWTVSTESSGEAFF
j_gene: TRBJ2-1; d_gene: NA; v_gene: TRBV10-1; abundance: NA; CDR3nt: TGCGCCAGCAGTGAGGGAGGGAGGCATGAGCAGTTCTTC; CDR3aa: CASSEGGRHEQFF
j_gene: TRBJ2-3; d_gene: NA; v_gene: TRBV4-1; abundance: NA; CDR3nt: TGCGCCAGCAGCCAAGACCCCGGCAGGGCGACCACAGATACGCAGTATTTT; CDR3aa: CASSQDPGRATTDTQYF
j_gene: TRBJ1-1; d_gene: NA; v_gene: TRBV7-2; abundance: NA; CDR3nt: TGTGCCAGCAGCTTAGCGCGGGCGGACGAAGCTTTCTTT; CDR3aa: CASSLARADEAFF
j_gene: TRBJ2-3; d_gene: TRBD2; v_gene: TRBV9; abundance: NA; CDR3nt: TGTGCCAGCAGCTTTAGCGGGAGCTCGGGAGATACGCAGTATTTT; CDR3aa: CASSFSGSSGDTQYF
j_gene: TRBJ2-7; d_gene: TRBD1; v_gene: TRBV19; abundance: once; CDR3nt: TGTGCCAGTAGTCGAGGGGACAGGTTCCTCGGAGAGCAGTACTTC; CDR3aa: CASSRGDRFLGEQYF
j_gene: TRBJ2-1; d_gene: NA; v_gene: TRBV2; abundance: NA; CDR3nt: TGTGCCAGCAGTGAAAGGGTCGGGGGTAATGAGCAGTTCTTC; CDR3aa: CASSERVGGNEQFF
j_gene: TRBJ2-7; d_gene: TRBD2; v_gene: TRBV27; abundance: NA; CDR3nt: TGTGCCAGCAGTTTATACGCGGGAGTTAGCGGGAGCGAGCAGTACTTC; CDR3aa: CASSLYAGVSGSEQYF
j_gene: TRBJ1-6; d_gene: NA; v_gene: TRBV30; abundance: NA; CDR3nt: TGTGCCTGGAGTGCCCGGGGTCGGGGGACCTATAATTCACCCCTCCACTTT; CDR3aa: CAWSARGRGTYNSPLHF
j_gene: TRBJ2-7; d_gene: TRBD1; v_gene: TRBV6-5; abundance: NA; CDR3nt: TGTGCCAGCAGCTCCCGGGACAGCTCCTACGAGCAGTACTTC; CDR3aa: CASSSRDSSYEQYF
j_gene: TRBJ1-5; d_gene: TRBD1; v_gene: TRBV19; abundance: NA; CDR3nt: TGTGCCAGTAGTAACCCCCAGGGACAGCGCAATCAGCCCCAGCATTTT; CDR3aa: CASSNPQGQRNQPQHF
j_gene: TRBJ1-2; d_gene: TRBD1; v_gene: TRBV11-2; abundance: NA; CDR3nt: TGTGCCAGCAGCTTAAACTCGGCAGGGGGCTTCTATGGCTACACCTTC; CDR3aa: CASSLNSAGGFYGYTF
j_gene: TRBJ1-1; d_gene: TRBD1; v_gene: TRBV7-2; abundance: NA; CDR3nt: TGTGCCAGCAGCTTAGAGGGACAGGGCGTCACTGAAGCTTTCTTT; CDR3aa: CASSLEGQGVTEAFF
j_gene: TRBJ2-1; d_gene: NA; v_gene: TRBV11-2; abundance: NA; CDR3nt: TGTGCCAGCAGCTTAGAGGGAGGTGAGCAGTTCTTC; CDR3aa: CASSLEGGEQFF
j_gene: TRBJ1-3; d_gene: NA; v_gene: TRBV5-4; abundance: once; CDR3nt: TGTGCCAGCAGCTTGCGGGGGGCCGGAAACACCATATATTTT; CDR3aa: CASSLRGAGNTIYF
j_gene: TRBJ1-4; d_gene: TRBD1; v_gene: TRBV7-2; abundance: NA; CDR3nt: TGTGCCAGCAGCTTTGACAGGGGAGAGAATGAAAAACTGTTTTTT; CDR3aa: CASSFDRGENEKLFF
j_gene: TRBJ2-7; d_gene: NA; v_gene: TRBV7-2; abundance: few; CDR3nt: TGTGCCAGCAGCTTACAACTACAAGATAGGCAGTACTTC; CDR3aa: CASSLQLQDRQYF
j_gene: TRBJ1-6; d_gene: TRBD1; v_gene: TRBV6-8; abundance: NA; CDR3nt: TGTGCCAGCACCCACCACCAGGGGGCTAGCTCACCCCTCCACTTT; CDR3aa: CASTHHQGASSPLHF
j_gene: TRBJ2-7; d_gene: NA; v_gene: TRBV29-1; abundance: NA; CDR3nt: TGCAGCGTTGAAGAGCGCTACGAGCAGTACTTC; CDR3aa: CSVEERYEQYF
j_gene: TRBJ2-1; d_gene: NA; v_gene: TRBV20-1; abundance: NA; CDR3nt: TGCAGTGCGATAGACAATGAGCAGTTCTTC; CDR3aa: CSAIDNEQFF
j_gene: TRBJ1-6; d_gene: NA; v_gene: TRBV6-4; abundance: few; CDR3nt: TGTGCCAGCAGTGACGGGGAGTCAGGATCACCCCTCCACTTT; CDR3aa: CASSDGESGSPLHF
j_gene: TRBJ1-5; d_gene: NA; v_gene: TRBV28; abundance: NA; CDR3nt: TGTGCCAGCAGTTTTCTGGGCGGGCTCGGCAATCAGCCCCAGCATTTT; CDR3aa: CASSFLGGLGNQPQHF
j_gene: TRBJ2-7; d_gene: NA; v_gene: TRBV28; abundance: NA; CDR3nt: TGTGCCAGCAGTTCCTCTCAGGACTACGAGCAGTACTTC; CDR3aa: CASSSSQDYEQYF
j_gene: TRBJ2-2; d_gene: NA; v_gene: TRBV5-5; abundance: NA; CDR3nt: TGTGCCAGCAGCTTGGCTTACAGAGCGAACACCGGGGAGCTGTTTTTT; CDR3aa: CASSLAYRANTGELFF
j_gene: TRBJ2-7; d_gene: TRBD1; v_gene: TRBV2; abundance: NA; CDR3nt: TGTGCCAGCATGGACAGGCCCTACGAGCAGTACTTC; CDR3aa: CASMDRPYEQYF
j_gene: TRBJ1-6; d_gene: NA; v_gene: TRBV30; abundance: NA; CDR3nt: TGTGCCTGCCCTCCCCGCGGCAGCAATTCACCCCTCCACTTT; CDR3aa: CACPPRGSNSPLHF